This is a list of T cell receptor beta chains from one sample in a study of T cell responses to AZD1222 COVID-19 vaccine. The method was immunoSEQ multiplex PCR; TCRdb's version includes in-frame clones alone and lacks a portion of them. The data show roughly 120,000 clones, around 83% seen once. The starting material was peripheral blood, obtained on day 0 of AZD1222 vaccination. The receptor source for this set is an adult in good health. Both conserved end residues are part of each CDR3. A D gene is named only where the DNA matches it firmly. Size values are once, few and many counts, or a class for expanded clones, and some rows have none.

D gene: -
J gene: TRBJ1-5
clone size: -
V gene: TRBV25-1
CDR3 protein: CASSVINSNQPQHF
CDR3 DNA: TGTGCCAGCAGCGTTATCAATAGCAATCAGCCCCAGCATTTT

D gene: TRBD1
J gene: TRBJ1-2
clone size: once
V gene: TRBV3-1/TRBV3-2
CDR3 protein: CASSHWDRGGGYTF
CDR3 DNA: TGTGCCAGCAGCCACTGGGACAGGGGTGGAGGCTACACCTTC

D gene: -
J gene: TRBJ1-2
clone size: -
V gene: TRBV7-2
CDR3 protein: CASSPSWGGVYGYTF
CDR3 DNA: TGTGCCAGCAGCCCCTCTTGGGGGGGGGTCTATGGCTACACCTTC

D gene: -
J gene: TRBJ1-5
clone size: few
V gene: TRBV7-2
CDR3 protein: CASSSGARESQPQHF
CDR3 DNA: TGTGCCAGCAGCTCGGGGGCAAGAGAGAGTCAGCCCCAGCATTTT

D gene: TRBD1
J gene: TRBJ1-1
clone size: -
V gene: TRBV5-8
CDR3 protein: CASSYFRDRAAFF
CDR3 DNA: TGTGCCAGCAGTTACTTCCGGGACAGGGCGGCTTTCTTT

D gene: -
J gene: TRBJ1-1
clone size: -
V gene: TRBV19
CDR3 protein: CASTSPPGALNTEAFF
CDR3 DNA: TGTGCCAGTACCTCCCCGCCGGGGGCCTTGAACACTGAAGCTTTCTTT

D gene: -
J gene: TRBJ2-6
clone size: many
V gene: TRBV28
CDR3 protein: CASSSTFSGANVLTF
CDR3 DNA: TGTGCCAGCAGTTCGACCTTCTCTGGGGCCAACGTCCTGACTTTC

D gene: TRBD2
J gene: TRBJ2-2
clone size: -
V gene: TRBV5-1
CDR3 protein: CASSPRGANRVPGELFF
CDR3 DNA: TGCGCCAGCAGCCCGCGGGGGGCAAACAGGGTTCCCGGGGAGCTGTTTTTT

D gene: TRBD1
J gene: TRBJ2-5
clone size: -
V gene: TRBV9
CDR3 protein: CASSVVGTAQETQYF
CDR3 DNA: TGTGCCAGCAGCGTAGTAGGGACAGCCCAAGAGACCCAGTACTTC

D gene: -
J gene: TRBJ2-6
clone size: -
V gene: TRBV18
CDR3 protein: CASSPGQASGANVLTF
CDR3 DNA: TGTGCCAGCTCCCCAGGGCAGGCCTCTGGGGCCAACGTCCTGACTTTC

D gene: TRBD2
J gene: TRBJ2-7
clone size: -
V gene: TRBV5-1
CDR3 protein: CASSLEAGGYEQYF
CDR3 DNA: TGCGCCAGCAGCTTGGAGGCGGGAGGCTACGAGCAGTACTTC

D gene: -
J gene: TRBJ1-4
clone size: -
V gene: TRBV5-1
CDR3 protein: CASSIGQGINEKLFF
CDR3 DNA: TGCGCCAGCAGCATAGGACAAGGGATCAATGAAAAACTGTTTTTT

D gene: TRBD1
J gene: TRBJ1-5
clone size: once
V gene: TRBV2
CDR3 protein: CASRNRGFNQPQHF
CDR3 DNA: TGTGCCAGCAGGAACAGGGGTTTCAATCAGCCCCAGCATTTT

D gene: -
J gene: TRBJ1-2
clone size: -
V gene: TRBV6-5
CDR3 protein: CASKADSSYGYTF
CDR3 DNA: TGTGCCAGCAAGGCCGACAGCTCCTATGGCTACACCTTC

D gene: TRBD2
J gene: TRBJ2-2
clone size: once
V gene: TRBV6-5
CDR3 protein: CASQEARGGLRELFF
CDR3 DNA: TGTGCCAGCCAAGAGGCGCGGGGGGGCCTTAGGGAGCTGTTTTTT

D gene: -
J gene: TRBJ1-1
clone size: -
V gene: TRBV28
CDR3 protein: CASSQGWGNTEAFF
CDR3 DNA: TGTGCCAGCAGTCAAGGGTGGGGGAACACTGAAGCTTTCTTT

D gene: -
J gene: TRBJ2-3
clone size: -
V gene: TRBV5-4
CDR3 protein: CASSLDSTFTDTQYF
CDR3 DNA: TGTGCCAGCAGCTTGGATTCGACCTTCACAGATACGCAGTATTTT

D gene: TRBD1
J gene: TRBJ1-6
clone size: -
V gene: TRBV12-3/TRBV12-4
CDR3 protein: CASRRQGGSPLHF
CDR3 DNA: TGTGCCAGCAGGAGACAGGGAGGGTCACCCCTCCACTTT

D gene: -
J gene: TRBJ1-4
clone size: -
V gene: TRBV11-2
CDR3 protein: CASSLAARPGEKLFF
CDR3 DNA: TGTGCCAGCAGCTTAGCGGCCCGTCCAGGTGAAAAACTGTTTTTT

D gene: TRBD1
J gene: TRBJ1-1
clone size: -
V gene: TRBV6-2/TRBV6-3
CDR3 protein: CASSYYRGLNTEAFF
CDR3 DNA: TGTGCCAGCAGTTACTACAGGGGATTGAACACTGAAGCTTTCTTT

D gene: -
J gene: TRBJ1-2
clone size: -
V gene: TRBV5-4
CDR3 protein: CASSRASDYGYTF
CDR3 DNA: TGTGCCAGCAGCCGAGCCAGCGACTATGGCTACACCTTC

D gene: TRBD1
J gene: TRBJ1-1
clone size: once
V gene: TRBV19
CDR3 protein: CASSMGQLTNTEAFF
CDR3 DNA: TGTGCCAGTAGTATGGGACAGCTAACCAACACTGAAGCTTTCTTT

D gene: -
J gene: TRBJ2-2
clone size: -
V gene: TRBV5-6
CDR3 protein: CASSLAGYPQLFF
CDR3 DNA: TGTGCCAGCAGCTTGGCCGGGTATCCCCAGCTGTTTTTT

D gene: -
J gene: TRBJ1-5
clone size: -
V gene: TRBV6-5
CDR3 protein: CASSYSAGSQPQHF
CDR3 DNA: TGTGCCAGCAGTTACTCGGCAGGGTCTCAGCCCCAGCATTTT

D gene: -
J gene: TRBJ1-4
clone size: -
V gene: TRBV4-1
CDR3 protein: CASSASGGRGEKLFF
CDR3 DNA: TGCGCCAGCAGCGCAAGTGGGGGGCGCGGGGAAAAACTGTTTTTT

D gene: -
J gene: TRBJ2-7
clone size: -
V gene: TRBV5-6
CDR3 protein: CASSPVAGALYEQYF
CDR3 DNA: TGTGCCAGCAGCCCGGTGGCTGGGGCCCTCTACGAGCAGTACTTC

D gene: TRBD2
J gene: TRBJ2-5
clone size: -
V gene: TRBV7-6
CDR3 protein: CASSHRLAGETQYF
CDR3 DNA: TGTGCCAGCAGCCACCGACTAGCGGGGGAGACCCAGTACTTC

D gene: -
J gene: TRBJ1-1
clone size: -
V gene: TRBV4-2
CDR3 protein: CASSQDRVSAEAFF
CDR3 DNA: TGTGCCAGCAGCCAAGATAGGGTTTCGGCTGAAGCTTTCTTT

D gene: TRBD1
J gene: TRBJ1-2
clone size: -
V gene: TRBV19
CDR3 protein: CATRDRGNNYGYTF
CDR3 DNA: TGTGCCACCCGGGACAGGGGAAATAACTATGGCTACACCTTC

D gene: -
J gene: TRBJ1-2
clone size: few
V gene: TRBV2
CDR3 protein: CASTPGGYGYTF
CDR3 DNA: TGTGCCAGCACCCCGGGGGGCTATGGCTACACCTTC

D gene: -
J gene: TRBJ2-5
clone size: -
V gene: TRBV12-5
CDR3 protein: CASGLGLGTVFGETQYF
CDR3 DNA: TGTGCTAGTGGTTTGGGACTAGGTACGGTTTTTGGGGAGACCCAGTACTTC

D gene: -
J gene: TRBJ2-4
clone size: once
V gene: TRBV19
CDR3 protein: CASSPLGNLAKNIQYF
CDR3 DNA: TGTGCCAGTAGCCCACTTGGGAATCTAGCCAAAAACATTCAGTACTTC

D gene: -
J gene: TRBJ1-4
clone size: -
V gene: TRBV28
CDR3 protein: CASGITGADTTNEKLFF
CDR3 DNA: TGTGCCAGCGGGATTACCGGGGCCGATACAACTAATGAAAAACTGTTTTTT

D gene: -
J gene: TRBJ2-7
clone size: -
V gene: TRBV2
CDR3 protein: CASSEGQVPYF
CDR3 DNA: TGTGCCAGCAGTGAAGGACAGGTCCCGTACTTC

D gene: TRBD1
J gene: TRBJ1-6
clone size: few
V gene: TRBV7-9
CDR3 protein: CASSRTGGGDSPLHF
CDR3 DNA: TGTGCCAGCAGCCGAACAGGGGGCGGAGATTCACCCCTCCACTTT